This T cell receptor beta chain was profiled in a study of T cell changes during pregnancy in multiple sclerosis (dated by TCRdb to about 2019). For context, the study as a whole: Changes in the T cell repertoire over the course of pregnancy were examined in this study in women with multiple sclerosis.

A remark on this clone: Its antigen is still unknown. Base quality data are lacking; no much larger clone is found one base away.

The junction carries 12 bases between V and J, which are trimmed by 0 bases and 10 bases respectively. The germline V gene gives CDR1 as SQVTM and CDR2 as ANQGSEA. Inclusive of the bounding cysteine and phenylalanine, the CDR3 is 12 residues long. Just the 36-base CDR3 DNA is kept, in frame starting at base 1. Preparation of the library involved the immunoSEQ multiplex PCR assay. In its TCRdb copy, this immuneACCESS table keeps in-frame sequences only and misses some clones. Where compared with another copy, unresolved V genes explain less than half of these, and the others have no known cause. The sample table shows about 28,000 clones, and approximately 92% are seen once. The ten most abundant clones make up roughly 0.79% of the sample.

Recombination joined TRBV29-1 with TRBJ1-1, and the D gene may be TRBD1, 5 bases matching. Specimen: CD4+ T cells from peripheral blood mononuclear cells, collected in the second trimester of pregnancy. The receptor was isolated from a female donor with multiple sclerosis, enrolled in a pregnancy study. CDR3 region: CSVEEMGLGAFF. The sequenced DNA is TGCAGCGTTGAAGAGATGGGGCTCGGAGCTTTCTTT. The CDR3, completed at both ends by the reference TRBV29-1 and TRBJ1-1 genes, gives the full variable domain SAVISQKPSRDICQRGTSLTIQCQVDSQVTMMFWYRQQPGQSLTLIATANQGSEATYESGFVIDKFPISRPNLTFSTLTVSNMSPEDSSIYLCSVEEMGLGAFFGQGTRLTVV.